This note documents a single TCR beta chain sequence. These data belong to a study of blood T cell repertoires in COVID-19. In the study overall: Donors in the United States, Italy and Spain gave samples during acute or convalescent COVID-19. Nucleic acid was either cDNA or gDNA, and it came from T cells, B-cell-depleted T cells, or PBMCs.

V was cut by 0 bases and J by 2 bases, with 8 bases left in between. Germline-derived CDR1 and CDR2 are MNHEY and SVGAGI. There are 14 residues in the CDR3. Original processing methods: Estimation of nucleated cell counts relied on the amplification of reference gene primers. Method: immunoSEQ multiplex PCR; TCRdb's copy keeps in-frame clones and lacks some. V and J calls and clone size follow that table, whereas D and trimming were derived from the DNA. The data contain tens of thousands of clones, roughly 84% of them singletons. The genes are TRBV6-5 and TRBJ2-7, with a possible D match to TRBD2 (6 bases). Sequencing used peripheral blood. The source is a human donor in a cohort sampled during active COVID-19. The CDR3 coding sequence is TGTGCCAGCAGTTACTCGCGGGGAACCTACGAGCAGTACTTC. As protein: CASSYSRGTYEQYF.